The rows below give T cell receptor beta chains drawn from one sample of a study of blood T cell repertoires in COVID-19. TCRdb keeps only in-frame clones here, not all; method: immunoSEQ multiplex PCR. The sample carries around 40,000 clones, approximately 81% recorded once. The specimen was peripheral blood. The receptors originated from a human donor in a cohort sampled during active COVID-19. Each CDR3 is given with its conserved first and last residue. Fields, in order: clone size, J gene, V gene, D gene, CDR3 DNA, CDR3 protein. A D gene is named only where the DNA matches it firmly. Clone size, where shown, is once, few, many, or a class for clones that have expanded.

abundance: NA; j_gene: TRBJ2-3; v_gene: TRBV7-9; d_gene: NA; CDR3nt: TGTGCCAGCAGCTTGAGGGCAGATACGCAGTATTTT; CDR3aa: CASSLRADTQYF
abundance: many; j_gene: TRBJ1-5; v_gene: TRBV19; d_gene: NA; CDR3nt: TGTGCCAGTAGCCCCGTGGGAGGCAAATCCAATCAGCCCCAGCATTTT; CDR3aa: CASSPVGGKSNQPQHF
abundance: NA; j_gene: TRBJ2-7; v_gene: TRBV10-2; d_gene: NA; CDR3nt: TGCGCCAGCGCCGCGATTAGCTCCTACGAGCAGTACTTC; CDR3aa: CASAAISSYEQYF
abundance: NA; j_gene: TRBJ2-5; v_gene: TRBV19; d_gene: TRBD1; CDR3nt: TGTGCCAGTAGAGAGGACAGGGCAGAGACCCAGTACTTC; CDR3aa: CASREDRAETQYF
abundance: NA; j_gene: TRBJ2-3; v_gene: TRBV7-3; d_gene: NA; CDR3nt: TGTGCCAGCAGCGCTGGAGGGGATACGCAGTATTTT; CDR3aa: CASSAGGDTQYF
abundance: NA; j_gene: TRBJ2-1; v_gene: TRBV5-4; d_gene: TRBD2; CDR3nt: TGTGCCAGCAGCTCCCCGGGGGGGGCCTCCTACAATGAGCAGTTCTTC; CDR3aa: CASSSPGGASYNEQFF
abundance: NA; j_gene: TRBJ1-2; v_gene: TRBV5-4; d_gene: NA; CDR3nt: TGTGCCAGCACCTGGAGGGCAGCTAACTATGGCTACACCTTC; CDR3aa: CASTWRAANYGYTF
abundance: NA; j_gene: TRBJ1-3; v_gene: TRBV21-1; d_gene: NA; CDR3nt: TGTGCCAGCAGGGTAATACGCGGGGCGGCAGGAAACACCATATATTTT; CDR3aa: CASRVIRGAAGNTIYF
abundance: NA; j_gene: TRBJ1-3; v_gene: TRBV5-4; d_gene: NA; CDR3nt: TGTGCCAGCAGGTCATGGCAGGGCAACACCATATATTTT; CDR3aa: CASRSWQGNTIYF
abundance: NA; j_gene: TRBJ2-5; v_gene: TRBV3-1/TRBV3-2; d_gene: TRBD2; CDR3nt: TGTGCCAGCAGCCTCTGGGGTAATGGCGGGGGGGCCCGGGAGACCCAGTACTTC; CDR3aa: CASSLWGNGGGARETQYF
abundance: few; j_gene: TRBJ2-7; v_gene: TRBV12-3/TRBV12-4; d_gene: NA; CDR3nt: TGTGCCAGCAGTCCCGGGACTGACTACGAGCAGTACTTC; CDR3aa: CASSPGTDYEQYF
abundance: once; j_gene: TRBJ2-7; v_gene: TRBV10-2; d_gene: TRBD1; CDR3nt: TGCGCCAGCAGTGACCCGACAGGGGGCTGGCCCTACGAGCAGTACTTC; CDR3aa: CASSDPTGGWPYEQYF
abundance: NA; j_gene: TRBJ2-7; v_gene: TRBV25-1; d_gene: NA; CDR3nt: TGTGCCAGCAGTGTTACAGTCAACTCCTACGAGCAGTACTTC; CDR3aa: CASSVTVNSYEQYF
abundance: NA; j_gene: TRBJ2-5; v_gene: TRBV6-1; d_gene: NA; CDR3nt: TGTGCCAGCAGTGAAGCACCGCGGGCCGGGAAGACCCAGTACTTC; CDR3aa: CASSEAPRAGKTQYF
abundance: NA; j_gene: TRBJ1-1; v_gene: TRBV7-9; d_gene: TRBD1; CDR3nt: TGTGCCAGCAGCCCACTGACTAAAGACAGGGGTGGGACTGAAGCTTTCTTT; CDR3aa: CASSPLTKDRGGTEAFF
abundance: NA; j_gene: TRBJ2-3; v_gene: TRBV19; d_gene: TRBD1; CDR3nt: TGTGCCAGTAGTATAACGGACAGGGTGGGAAGCACAGATACGCAGTATTTT; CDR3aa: CASSITDRVGSTDTQYF
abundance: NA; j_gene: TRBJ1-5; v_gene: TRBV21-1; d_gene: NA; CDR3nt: TGTGCCAGCAGGGACACAGGGTTTAATCAGCCCCAGCATTTT; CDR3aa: CASRDTGFNQPQHF
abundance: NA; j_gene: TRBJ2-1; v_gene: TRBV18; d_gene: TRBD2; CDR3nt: TGTGCCAGCTCAACCCGGGGACTAGCGGGGGGCCACTACAATGAGCAGTTCTTC; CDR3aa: CASSTRGLAGGHYNEQFF
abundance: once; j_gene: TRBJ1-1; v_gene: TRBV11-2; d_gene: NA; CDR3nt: TGTGCCAGCAGCGCCAGGTGGGGCGGCACTGAAGCTTTCTTT; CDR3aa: CASSARWGGTEAFF
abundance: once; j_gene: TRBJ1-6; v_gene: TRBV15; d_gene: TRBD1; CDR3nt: TGTGCCACCAGCACAGGGGGCTCGTATAATTCACCCCTCCACTTT; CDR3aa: CATSTGGSYNSPLHF
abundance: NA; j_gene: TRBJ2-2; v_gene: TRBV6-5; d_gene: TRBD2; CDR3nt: TGTGCCAGCAAAAACGGGGGGACGACGACCGGGGAGCTGTTTTTT; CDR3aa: CASKNGGTTTGELFF
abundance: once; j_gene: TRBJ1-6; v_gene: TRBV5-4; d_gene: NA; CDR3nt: TGTGCCAGCAGCGAAGGGGGAGACAGGCGGTCACCCCTCCACTTT; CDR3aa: CASSEGGDRRSPLHF
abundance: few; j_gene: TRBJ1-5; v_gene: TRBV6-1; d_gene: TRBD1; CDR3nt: TGTGCCAGCAGTGAACAGGGGGCGAATCAGCCCCAGCATTTT; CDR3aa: CASSEQGANQPQHF
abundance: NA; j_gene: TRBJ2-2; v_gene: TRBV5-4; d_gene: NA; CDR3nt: TGTGCCAGCAGCTATAAACAGGGAAGGGACACCGGGGAGCTGTTTTTT; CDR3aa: CASSYKQGRDTGELFF
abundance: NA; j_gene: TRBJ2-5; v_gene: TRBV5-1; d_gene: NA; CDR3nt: TGCGCCAGCAGCTTGGTTACAGGGAAGAAGACCCAGTACTTC; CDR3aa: CASSLVTGKKTQYF
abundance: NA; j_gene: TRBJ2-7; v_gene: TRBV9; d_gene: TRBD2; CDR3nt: TGTGCCAGCAGCGTAGATCATAGCGGGGTCGCCTACGAGCAGTACTTC; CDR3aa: CASSVDHSGVAYEQYF
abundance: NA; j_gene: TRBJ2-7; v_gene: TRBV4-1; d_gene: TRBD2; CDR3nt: TGCGCCAGCAGCCATACGACTAGCGGGCCATCCTACGAGCAGTACTTC; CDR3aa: CASSHTTSGPSYEQYF
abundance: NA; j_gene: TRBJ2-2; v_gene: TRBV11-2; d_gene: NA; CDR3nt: TGTGCCAGCAGCTTAGCTCTCAGTAACACCGGGGAGCTGTTTTTT; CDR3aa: CASSLALSNTGELFF
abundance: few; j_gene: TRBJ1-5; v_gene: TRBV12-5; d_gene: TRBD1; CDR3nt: TGTGCTAGTGGTTTGGTACCGGTAGTGGGGGACAGGAGCATCAACCAGCCCCAGCATTTT; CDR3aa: CASGLVPVVGDRSINQPQHF
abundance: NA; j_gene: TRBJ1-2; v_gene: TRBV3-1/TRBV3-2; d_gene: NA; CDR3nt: TGTGCCAGCAGCCAAGCTCGGGGAGGCTACACCTTC; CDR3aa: CASSQARGGYTF
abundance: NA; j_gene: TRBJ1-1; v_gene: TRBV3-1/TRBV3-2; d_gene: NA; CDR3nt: TGTGCCAGCAGCCCGATAGGACAGACGGGGGAAGCTTTCTTT; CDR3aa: CASSPIGQTGEAFF
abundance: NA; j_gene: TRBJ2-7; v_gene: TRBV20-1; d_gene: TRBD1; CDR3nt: TGCAGTGCTAGTTCCGGGACAGGGGGTTACGAGCAGTACTTC; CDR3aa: CSASSGTGGYEQYF
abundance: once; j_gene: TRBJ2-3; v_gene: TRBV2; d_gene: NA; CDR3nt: TGTGCCAGCAGTGTGTCGACAGATACGCAGTATTTT; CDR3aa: CASSVSTDTQYF
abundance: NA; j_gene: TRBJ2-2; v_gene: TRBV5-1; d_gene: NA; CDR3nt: TGCGCCAGCAGCTTGGAGGGACAGAACACCGGGGAGCTGTTTTTT; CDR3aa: CASSLEGQNTGELFF
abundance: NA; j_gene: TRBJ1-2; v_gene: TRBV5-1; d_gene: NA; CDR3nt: TGCGCCAGCAGCTTGGGTGAGAACAACTATGGCTACACCTTC; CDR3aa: CASSLGENNYGYTF
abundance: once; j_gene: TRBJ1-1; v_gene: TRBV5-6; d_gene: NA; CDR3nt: TGTGCCAGCAGCTTGGCCCGGGCGCCCGGGGGCACTGAAGCTTTCTTT; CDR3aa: CASSLARAPGGTEAFF
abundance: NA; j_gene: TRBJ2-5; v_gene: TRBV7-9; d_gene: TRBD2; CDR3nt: TGTGCCAGCAGCTTAGCCGCCCTAGCGGAGAACCAGTACTTC; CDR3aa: CASSLAALAENQYF
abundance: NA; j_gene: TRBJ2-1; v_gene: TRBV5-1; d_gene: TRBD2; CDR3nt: TGCGCCAGCAGCCGGACTAGCGGGGCGTACAATGAGCAGTTCTTC; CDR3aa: CASSRTSGAYNEQFF
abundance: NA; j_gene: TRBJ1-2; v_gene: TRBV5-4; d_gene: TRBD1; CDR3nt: TGTGCCAGCAGCTTGACAGGGGACTATGGCTACACCTTC; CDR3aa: CASSLTGDYGYTF
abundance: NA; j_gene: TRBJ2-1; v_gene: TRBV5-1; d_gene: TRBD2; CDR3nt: TGCGCCAGCAGCTTGCAGCGGGGGGGTTCCTACAATGAGCAGTTCTTC; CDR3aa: CASSLQRGGSYNEQFF
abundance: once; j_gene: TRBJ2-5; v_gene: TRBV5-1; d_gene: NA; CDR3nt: TGCGCCAGCAGCTTGGGACAGCCACAAGAGACCCAGTACTTC; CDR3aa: CASSLGQPQETQYF
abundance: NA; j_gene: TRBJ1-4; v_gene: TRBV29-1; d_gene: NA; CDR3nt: TGCAGCGTCCTTGGAGGGTCGTGGGAAAAACTGTTTTTT; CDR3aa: CSVLGGSWEKLFF
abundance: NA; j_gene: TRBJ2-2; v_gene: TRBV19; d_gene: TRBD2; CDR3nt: TGTGCCAGTAGCCCGGACGCCCTCCTCTTGACTAGCGGGGGGGCATGGACCGGGGAGCTGTTTTTT; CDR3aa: CASSPDALLLTSGGAWTGELFF
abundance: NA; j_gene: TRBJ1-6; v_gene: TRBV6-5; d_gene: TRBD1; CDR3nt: TGTGCCAGCAGTTACTCGACGGGACAGGGGGTGGTCACCCTCCACTTT; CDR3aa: CASSYSTGQGVVTLHF
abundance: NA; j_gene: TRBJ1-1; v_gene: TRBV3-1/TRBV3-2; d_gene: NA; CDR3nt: TGTGCCAGCAGCCTTGGGGGGGTAGACACTGAAGCTTTCTTT; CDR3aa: CASSLGGVDTEAFF
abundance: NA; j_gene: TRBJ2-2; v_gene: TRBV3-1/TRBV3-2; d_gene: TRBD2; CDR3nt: TGTGCCAGCAGCCAAGGATCGGGGGGGGCCACCGGGGAGCTGTTTTTT; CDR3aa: CASSQGSGGATGELFF
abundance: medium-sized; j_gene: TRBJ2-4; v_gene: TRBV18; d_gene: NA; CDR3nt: TGTGCCAGCTCACCAACCCCGGGGGACATTCAGTACTTC; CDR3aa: CASSPTPGDIQYF
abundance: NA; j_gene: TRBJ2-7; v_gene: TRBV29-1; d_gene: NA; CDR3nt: TGCAGCGTTGGAAGGAGCTCCTACGAGCAGTACTTC; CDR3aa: CSVGRSSYEQYF
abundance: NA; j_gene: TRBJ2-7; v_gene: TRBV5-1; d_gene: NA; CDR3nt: TGCGCCAGCAGCTTTACCGGACAGACCTACGAGCAGTACTTC; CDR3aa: CASSFTGQTYEQYF
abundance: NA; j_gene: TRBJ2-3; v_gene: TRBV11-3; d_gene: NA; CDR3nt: TGTGCCAGCAGCTTACAATCCACAGATACGCAGTATTTT; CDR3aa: CASSLQSTDTQYF
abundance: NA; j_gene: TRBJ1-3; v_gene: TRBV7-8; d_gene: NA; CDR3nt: TGTGCCAGCAGCCCCGTGGGGGGGCTGTCTGGAAACACCATATATTTT; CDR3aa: CASSPVGGLSGNTIYF
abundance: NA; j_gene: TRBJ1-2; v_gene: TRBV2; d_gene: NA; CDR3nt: TGTGCCAGCAGTGTGGCGGGGTCCTATGGCTACACCTTC; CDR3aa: CASSVAGSYGYTF
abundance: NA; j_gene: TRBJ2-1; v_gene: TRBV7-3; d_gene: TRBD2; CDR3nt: TGTGCCAGCAGCGCCGGGACTAGCAATGAGCAGTTCTTC; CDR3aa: CASSAGTSNEQFF
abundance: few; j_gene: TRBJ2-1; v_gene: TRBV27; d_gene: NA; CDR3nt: TGTGCCAGCAACGGACTATCCTACAATGAGCAGTTCTTC; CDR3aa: CASNGLSYNEQFF
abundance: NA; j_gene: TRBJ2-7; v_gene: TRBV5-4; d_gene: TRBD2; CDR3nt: TGTGCCAGCAGCCAACGACTAGCGGGGACCACCGAGCAGTACTTC; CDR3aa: CASSQRLAGTTEQYF